This T cell receptor beta chain was sequenced in a study of vaccination effects on CD4 cells after COVID-19. The assay was immunoSEQ multiplex PCR, and TCRdb's table has in-frame clones only and misses some. Of tens of thousands of clones listed, approximately 74% are singletons. Study-level findings and limits: Researchers report that only 1 of 255 vaccine-induced clones in healthy vaccinees cross-reacted with common cold coronaviruses. Whether induced by infection or by vaccine, clones showed marked clonal contraction late after vaccination.

After expansion with viral peptide pools in the ViraFEST assay, antigen-specific CD4+ T cells were sequenced. After about 10 days in culture, the CD4+ T cells were isolated. People in the vaccine group had not been infected with SARS-CoV-2 before, and their nucleocapsid antibodies were negative. Cultures used 1.5 million to 2 million PBMC per well, 7.5 to 10 IU/ml IL-2 and approximately 10 ug/ml peptides. CDR3 size: 18 residues. Germline assignment: CDR1 SNHLY and CDR2 FYNNEI. The V segment lost 1 base and the J segment 4 bases; nucleotides outside the gene matches: 14. This clone has only one observation. Its antigen is still unknown.

The rearrangement links TRBV2 to TRBJ2-5, with 8 bases identical to TRBD2. This sample comprised CD4+ T cells from PBMCs cultured with HCoV-229E spike peptides, obtained before COVID-19 vaccination. This clonotype originated in a human donor who received a COVID-19 vaccine. This CDR3 is CASSEGKLAGQRIETQYF. CDR3 DNA: TGTGCCAGCAGTGAAGGAAAATTAGCGGGACAACGGATAGAGACCCAGTACTTC.